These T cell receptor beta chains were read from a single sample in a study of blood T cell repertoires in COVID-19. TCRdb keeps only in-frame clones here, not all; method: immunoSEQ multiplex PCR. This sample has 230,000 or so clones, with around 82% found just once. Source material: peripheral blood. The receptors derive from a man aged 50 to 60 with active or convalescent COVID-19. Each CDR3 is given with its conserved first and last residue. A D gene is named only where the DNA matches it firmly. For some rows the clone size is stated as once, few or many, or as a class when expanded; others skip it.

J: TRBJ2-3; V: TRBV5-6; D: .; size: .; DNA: TGTGCCAGCAGCTGGTACAGGGTGGCAGATACGCAGTATTTT; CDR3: CASSWYRVADTQYF
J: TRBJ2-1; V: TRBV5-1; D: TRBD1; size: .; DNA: TGCGCCAGCAGGACCGGACAGGGGGCAGTTGGAGAGCAGTTCTTC; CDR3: CASRTGQGAVGEQFF
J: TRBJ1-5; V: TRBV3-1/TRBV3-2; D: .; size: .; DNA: TGTGCCAGCAGCTTACATAATCAGCCCCAGCATTTT; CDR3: CASSLHNQPQHF
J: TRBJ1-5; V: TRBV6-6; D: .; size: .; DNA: TGTGCCAGCAGTCGTCTTGGCAATCAGCCCCAGCATTTT; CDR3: CASSRLGNQPQHF
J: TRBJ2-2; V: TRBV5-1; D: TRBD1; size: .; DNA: TGCGCCAGCAGCTTTCGGACAGGGACGGTCGGGGAGCTGTTTTTT; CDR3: CASSFRTGTVGELFF
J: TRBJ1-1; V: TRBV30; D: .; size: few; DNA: TGTGCCTCCCAGCACGGGGGGGACACTGAAGCTTTCTTT; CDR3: CASQHGGDTEAFF
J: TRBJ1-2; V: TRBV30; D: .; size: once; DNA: TGTGCCTGGGGGACCACAGTGTCTGGCTACACCTTC; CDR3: CAWGTTVSGYTF
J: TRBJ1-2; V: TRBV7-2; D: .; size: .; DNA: TGTGCCAGCAGCCCAGAGGGGGACACCTTCTATGGCTACACCTTC; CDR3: CASSPEGDTFYGYTF
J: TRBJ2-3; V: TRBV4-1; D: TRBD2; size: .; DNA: TGCGCCAGCAGCCAAGAGGGTAGCGGGGGTACAGATACGCAGTATTTT; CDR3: CASSQEGSGGTDTQYF
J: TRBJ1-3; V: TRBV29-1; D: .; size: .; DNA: TGCGGAATAGGCGGGTTTGCTGGAAACACCATATATTTT; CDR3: CGIGGFAGNTIYF
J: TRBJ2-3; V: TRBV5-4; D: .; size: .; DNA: TGTGCCAGCAGTCCTGCGGGGCTGCCGGGCGGTACGCAGTATTTT; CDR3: CASSPAGLPGGTQYF
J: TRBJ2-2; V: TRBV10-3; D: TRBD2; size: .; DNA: TGTGCCATCAGTGATGCTAGCGGGGGGGGGACCGGGGAGCTGTTTTTT; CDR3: CAISDASGGGTGELFF
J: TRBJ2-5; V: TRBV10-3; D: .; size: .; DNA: TGTGCCATCAGTGATAGGGGCCCCCAAGAGACCCAGTACTTC; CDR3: CAISDRGPQETQYF
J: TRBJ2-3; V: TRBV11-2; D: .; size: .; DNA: TGTGCCAGCGCCCTCGGGGGGCACACAGATACGCAGTATTTT; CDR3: CASALGGHTDTQYF
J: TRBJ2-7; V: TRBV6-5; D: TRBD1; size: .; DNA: TGTGCCAGCAGTTACGACCGGGACAGGGGCTACGAGCAGTACTTC; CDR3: CASSYDRDRGYEQYF
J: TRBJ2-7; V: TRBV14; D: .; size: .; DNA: TGTGCCAGCAGCCAAGTCGGGATATACGAGCAGTACTTC; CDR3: CASSQVGIYEQYF
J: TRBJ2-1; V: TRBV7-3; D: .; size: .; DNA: TGTGCCAGCAGCCCGAGGTCCCACAATGAGCAGTTCTTC; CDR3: CASSPRSHNEQFF
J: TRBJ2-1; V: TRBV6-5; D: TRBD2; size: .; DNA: TGTGCCAGCAGTTCCCGCGGGGGGGCAGTTGAGCAGTTCTTC; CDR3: CASSSRGGAVEQFF
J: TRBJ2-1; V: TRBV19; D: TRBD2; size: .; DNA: TGTGCCAGTAGCCGGGAGGGCACCTACAATGAGCAGTTCTTC; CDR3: CASSREGTYNEQFF
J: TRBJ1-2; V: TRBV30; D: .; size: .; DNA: TGTGCCTGGAGTTCATGGGGCCGACTTCCTTACTATGGCTACACCTTC; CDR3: CAWSSWGRLPYYGYTF
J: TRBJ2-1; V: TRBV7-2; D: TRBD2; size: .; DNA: TGTGCCAGCAGCCTCTGGACTAGCGGGACACTCAGGGAGCAGTTCTTC; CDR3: CASSLWTSGTLREQFF
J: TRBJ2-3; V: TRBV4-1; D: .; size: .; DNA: TGCGCCAGCAGCCAAGATCATGGGGAGCCAAGCACAGATACGCAGTATTTT; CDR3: CASSQDHGEPSTDTQYF
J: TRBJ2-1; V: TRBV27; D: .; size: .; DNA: TGTGCCAGCAGTGCCCGGGGTAACCACAATGAGCAGTTCTTC; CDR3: CASSARGNHNEQFF
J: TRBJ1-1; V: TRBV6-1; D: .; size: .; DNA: TGTGCCAGCAGTGAAGCAGACCGGGTAGTCGTTGGTACTGAAGCTTTCTTT; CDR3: CASSEADRVVVGTEAFF
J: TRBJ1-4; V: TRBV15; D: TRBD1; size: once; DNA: TGTGCCACCAGTCGGGACAGGGGGCGCGAAAAACTGTTTTTT; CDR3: CATSRDRGREKLFF
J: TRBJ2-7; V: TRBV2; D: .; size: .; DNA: TGTGCCAGCAGTGAAGGGGGGGGCGTCTCCTACGAGCAGTACTTC; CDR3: CASSEGGGVSYEQYF
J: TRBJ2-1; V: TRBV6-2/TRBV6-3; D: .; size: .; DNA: TGTGCCAGCAGTTACATTATTCGCCCGAGCTCCTACAATGAGCAGTTCTTC; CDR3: CASSYIIRPSSYNEQFF
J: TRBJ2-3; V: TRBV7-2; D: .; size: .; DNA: TGTGCCAGCAGCACGGTGCGGGGCGGGGATACTAGCACAGATACGCAGTATTTT; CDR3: CASSTVRGGDTSTDTQYF
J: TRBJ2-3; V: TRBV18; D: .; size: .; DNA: TGTGCCAGCTCACCACGGCAGTATAGCGCAGATACGCAGTATTTT; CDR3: CASSPRQYSADTQYF
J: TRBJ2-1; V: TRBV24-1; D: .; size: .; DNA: TGTGCCGCCCCCCCCGGGGGGCAGTTCTTC; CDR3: CAAPPGGQFF
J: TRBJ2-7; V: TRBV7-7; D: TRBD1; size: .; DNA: TGTGCCAGCAGCTCAAACTACAGGGGCGAGCAGTACTTC; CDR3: CASSSNYRGEQYF
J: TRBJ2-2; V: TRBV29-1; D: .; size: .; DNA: TGCAGCGTTGGTGGACTAACGAACACCGGGGAGCTGTTTTTT; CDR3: CSVGGLTNTGELFF
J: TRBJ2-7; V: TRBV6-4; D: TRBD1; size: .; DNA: TGTGCCAGCAGTTTCCAAGGGGGCCTAAATTACGAGCAGTACTTC; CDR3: CASSFQGGLNYEQYF
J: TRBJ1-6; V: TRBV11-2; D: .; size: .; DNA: TGTGCCAGCAGCCCGGGAGGGTTCTATAATTCACCCCTCCACTTT; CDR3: CASSPGGFYNSPLHF
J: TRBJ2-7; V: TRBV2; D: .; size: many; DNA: TGTGCCAGCAGTGAGGGGTCAGGGGCAACCTACGAGCAGTACTTC; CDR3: CASSEGSGATYEQYF
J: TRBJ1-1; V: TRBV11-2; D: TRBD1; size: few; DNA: TGTGCCAGCAGCCTCGACAGGGACACTGAAGCTTTCTTT; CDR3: CASSLDRDTEAFF
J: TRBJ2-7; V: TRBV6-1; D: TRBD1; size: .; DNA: TGTGCCAGCAGTGAGACAGGGTCCCCTTCCTACGAGCAGTACTTC; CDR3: CASSETGSPSYEQYF
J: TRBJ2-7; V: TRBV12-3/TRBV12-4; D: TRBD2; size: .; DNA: TGTGCCAGTTCTAGCGGAACCACCTACGAGCAGTACTTC; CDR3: CASSSGTTYEQYF
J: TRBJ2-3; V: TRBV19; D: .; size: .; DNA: TGTGCCAGTAGTATACTCGGGGGTCAGGATACGCAGTATTTT; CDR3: CASSILGGQDTQYF
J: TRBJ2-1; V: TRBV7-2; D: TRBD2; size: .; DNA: TGTGCCAGCAGCGGAGGGACTAGCGGGGAATACAATGAGCAGTTCTTC; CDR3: CASSGGTSGEYNEQFF